Listed here are 15 T cell receptor beta chains from one sample, sequenced in a study of T cells in Graves' hyperthyroidism and ophthalmopathy. TCR beta CDR3 sequences were amplified from RNA transcripts. When the TCR CDR3 underwent first-round RT-PCR, the HTBI primer set was used. TCRdb redid the calling of the multiplex PCR reads with MiXCR, one entry per CDR3 protein. The data show about 570,000 distinct CDR3 sequences, around 42% seen once. The sample comprised peripheral blood or thyroid tissue (not recorded which). The receptors here all came from an adult woman with Graves' disease, either hyperthyroidism or ophthalmopathy (not recorded which).

J is TRBJ2-6 and V is TRBV9, with D possibly being TRBD2 (5 bases). V was shortened by 9 bases and J by 0 bases, with 13 bases between the two germline ends. Germline V CDR1 and CDR2: SGDLS, YYNGEE. The CDR3 contains 15 residues. The CDR3 is CANSVLVSGANVLTF. The CDR3 DNA reads TGTGCCAACAGTGTACTAGTCTCTGGGGCCAACGTCCTGACTTTC.

In the case of this clonotype: An end of the junction does not agree with germline; a read error may underlie this. The chain carries TRBV6-5 and TRBJ1-5; possibly TRBD1 for D (5 bases). Looked up from germline, CDR1 is MNHEY and CDR2 is SVGAGI. The CDR3 covers 13 residues. The CDR3: CAGSPLGDQPQHF. The CDR3 DNA sequence: TGTGCCGGCAGTCCCTTGGGGGATCAGCCCCAGCATTTT.

The chain joins TRBV20-1 to TRBJ2-5; D gene uncertain. The better agreement between TRBJ2-1 and the DNA end casts doubt on the J call. The CDR3 sequence is 14 residues long. CDR1 DFQATT and CDR2 SNEGSKA come from the germline V gene (reference sequence). The CDR3 DNA follows: TGCAGTGCTAGGCGGCGAGCCAGCTACAATGAGCAGTTCTTC. It is translated as CSARRRASYNEQFF.

The CDR3 spells CADTPRGGEETQYF. CDR3 bases: TGTGCCGACACCCCCAGGGGCGGCGAAGAGACCCAGTACTTC. The chain links TRBV6-1 to TRBJ2-5; a weak D match, TRBD1 (6 bases). The CDR3 has 14 residues. Germline assignment: CDR1 MNHNS and CDR2 SASEGT. Between the trimmed V and J ends, which lost 11 bases and 3 bases, there was a span of 19 bases.

There are many counts of this clonotype. The gene calls are TRBV14 and TRBJ1-1; D perhaps matches TRBD1 (5 bases). V lost 4 bases to trimming and J lost 4 bases, with 7 bases between them. Germline assignment: CDR1 SGHDN and CDR2 FVKESK. The CDR3 is 12 residues long. CDR3 loop: CASSRTPTEAFF. The CDR3, as DNA: TGTGCCAGCAGCCGGACACCCACTGAAGCTTTCTTT.

This clonotype was recorded many times. V is TRBV19 and J is TRBJ1-1; 7 bases fit TRBD1. Germline V gene data show CDR1 as LNHDA and CDR2 as SQIVND (reference sequence). This CDR3 is built from 15 residues. The J segment lost 6 bases and the V segment lost 0 bases, leaving 7 bases of the junction unmatched. The DNA for the CDR3 is TGTGCCAGTAGTATAGATGCCGTAGGGGGCTCTGAAGCTTTCTTT. It yields the protein CASSIDAVGGSEAFF.

The V gene is TRBV9, the J gene TRBJ2-5; tentatively, D is TRBD2 (6 bases). Germline V gene data show CDR1 as SGDLS and CDR2 as YYNGEE. Trimming cost V 4 bases and J 3 bases, with 13 bases left between them. The CDR3 spans 14 residues. Written as DNA, the CDR3 is TGTGCCAGCAGCCCGGGACGGGGGAAAGAGACCCAGTACTTC. Translation: CASSPGRGKETQYF.

This clonotype occurred many times. The gene calls are TRBV19 and TRBJ1-1, with D perhaps matching TRBD1 (6 bases). The germline V and J ends were trimmed by 5 bases and 0 bases, with 10 bases remaining between them. Germline lookup yields CDR1 LNHDA and CDR2 SQIVND (reference sequence). The length of the CDR3 is 14 residues. The CDR3 region is CASSVYRVNTEAFF. In nucleotides, the CDR3 is TGTGCCAGTAGTGTGTACAGGGTGAACACTGAAGCTTTCTTT.

This clonotype was seen only once. The chain uses TRBV7-2 and TRBJ1-3; D unresolved. Trimming took off 9 bases at V and 9 bases at J, with 12 bases between the two ends. CDR1 SGHTA and CDR2 FQGNSA come from the germline V gene. The CDR3 length is 11 residues. DNA for the CDR3: TGTGCCAGTGGGATGGACTCCACCATATATTTT. It translates to CASGMDSTIYF.

This clonotype was detected a few times. The chain is built from TRBV5-1 and TRBJ1-6; D is possibly TRBD1 (6 bases). Germline values: CDR1 SGHRS, CDR2 YFSETQ. The CDR3 consists of 17 residues. Trimming took 2 bases from V and 7 from J, leaving 19 bases between them. The CDR3 reads CASSLSGQGTGNSPLHF. For the CDR3, the DNA is TGCGCCAGCAGCTTATCGGGGCAGGGGACGGGGAATTCACCCCTCCACTTT.

V usage is TRBV2 and J usage is TRBJ2-3; no clear D. This CDR3 is 14 amino acids long. Germline assignment: CDR1 SNHLY and CDR2 FYNNEI. V was pared by 6 bases and J by 6 bases, with 16 bases between. CDR3 sequence reads: CASSSRSLSDTQYF. As DNA, the CDR3 is TGTGCCAGCAGCTCACGGTCGTTATCTGATACGCAGTATTTT.

This clonotype was counted a few times. Here the CDR3 DNA reads TGCAGCGTTGCAGTCTCTGGAAACACCATATATTTT. This codes for CSVAVSGNTIYF. This chain joins TRBV29-1 and TRBJ1-3; D gene ambiguous. The CDR3 covers 12 residues. Trimming pared 4 bases from V and 0 bases from J, leaving 4 bases between. The germline gives CDR1 SQVTM, CDR2 ANQGSEA.

The rearrangement links TRBV7-9 to TRBJ2-5, with D perhaps given as TRBD1 or TRBD2 (6 bases each). The CDR3 totals 15 residues. V lost 7 bases, J lost 5 bases, and 20 bases lay in between. CDR1 and CDR2 from the germline V gene are SEHNR and FQNEAQ (reference sequence). The CDR3 coding sequence is TGTGCCAGCACCCACTCGTGGGGGGCTGGGGAGACCCAGTACTTC. It specifies CASTHSWGAGETQYF.

This clonotype was observed a few times. The V call is TRBV3-1, the J call TRBJ2-2; 12 nucleotides line up with TRBD2. The V gene end was trimmed by 1 base and the J gene end by 4 bases; junction bases not matched to a gene: 7. CDR1 is LGHDT and CDR2 is YNNKEL in the germline V gene (reference sequence). The CDR3 covers 18 residues. The CDR3 DNA sequence: TGTGCCAGCAGCCAAGTTACTAGCGGGAGGCGGGGCACCGGGGAGCTGTTTTTT. This sequence encodes CASSQVTSGRRGTGELFF.

The rearrangement links TRBV6-1 to TRBJ1-3; D remains unclear. The CDR3 is made up of 17 amino acids. CDR1 is MNHNS and CDR2 is SASEGT in the germline V gene. The CDR3 spells CASKGKGLLYSGNTIYF. In DNA, the CDR3 is TGTGCTTCGAAGGGAAAGGGCCTTCTATATTCTGGAAACACCATATATTTT.